What follows are 10 T cell receptor beta chains derived from one specimen sequenced in a study of shared clonotypes between healthy human individuals. Assay used: immunoSEQ multiplex PCR; TCRdb lists only in-frame clones, some missing. The top ten hold approximately 0.38% of the sample, which has approximately 1.5 million clones, less than 99% seen once. The sample taken for sequencing was naive CD4+ T cells sorted from blood. Indicated subset: CD45RA+ positively selected. The receptors stem from a man younger than 40 in good health.

V gene TRBV15 combines with J gene TRBJ2-7; D is unclear. This CDR3 comprises 13 residues. Trimming shortened V by 2 bases and J by 9 bases, and 14 bases separated the two germline ends. CDR1 LNHNV and CDR2 YYDKDF come from the germline V gene (reference sequence). CDR3 sequence reads: CATSRPPTRRQYF. The CDR3 bases are TGTGCCACCAGCAGACCCCCGACTCGTAGGCAGTACTTC.

This clone was detected once. In DNA form, the CDR3 reads TGTGCCAGCAGTACGGTTGGGCGGGACAGTGGGACGCAGTATTTT. Translation: CASSTVGRDSGTQYF. V usage is TRBV2 and J usage is TRBJ2-3; tentative D call: TRBD1 (7 bases). Trimming stripped 5 bases from V and 9 bases from J, with 21 bases between. This CDR3 is built from 15 residues. The germline CDR1 and CDR2 sequences are SNHLY and FYNNEI.

This CDR3 reads CASSQGPKAHPSYEQYF. In nucleotides, the CDR3 is TGCGCCAGCAGCCAAGGCCCGAAGGCCCACCCCTCCTACGAGCAGTACTTC. The rearrangement links TRBV4-1 to TRBJ2-7; D gene uncertain. Germline CDR1 and CDR2: MGHRA and YSYEKL. V lost 1 base to trimming and J lost 0 bases, with 16 bases between them. The CDR3 length is 17 residues.

The V call is TRBV13, the J call TRBJ2-7, with TRBD1 matching 9 bases. CDR3 length equals 16 residues. CDR1 is PRHDT, CDR2 FYEKMQ, per germline (reference sequence). Trimming at V came to 1 base and at J to 2 bases, leaving 6 bases not matched to a gene. The CDR3 loop reads CASSLAPGTGTYEQYF. CDR3 nucleotides: TGTGCCAGCAGCTTAGCCCCCGGGACAGGGACCTACGAGCAGTACTTC.

This chain links TRBV28 with TRBJ2-7, with D possibly matching TRBD1 (5 bases). The CDR3 has 15 residues. Trimming stripped 6 bases from V and 5 bases from J, with 20 bases between. The germline V gene encodes CDR1 MDHEN and CDR2 SYDVKM. The CDR3 reads CASSFFPDMTNEQYF. DNA of the CDR3: TGTGCCAGCAGCTTCTTCCCGGACATGACGAACGAGCAGTACTTC.

On this clone itself: The sample holds other DNA sequences that translate to the same CDR3. The J gene is TRBJ2-3, the V gene TRBV20-1; 7 bases match TRBD2. Germline loops: CDR1 DFQATT, CDR2 SNEGSKA (reference sequence). With 3 bases clipped from V and 6 bases from J, the junction kept 0 bases outside the gene matches. CDR3 length: 11 amino acids. The CDR3 protein is CSARGGDTQYF. The CDR3 bases are TGCAGTGCTAGGGGAGGGGATACGCAGTATTTT.

J is TRBJ2-2 and V is TRBV5-1; D is possibly TRBD1 (5 bases). V was clipped by 4 bases and J by 5 bases, with 18 bases between them. There are 16 residues in the CDR3. Germline V gene lookup returns CDR1 SGHRS and CDR2 YFSETQ. This CDR3 reads CASSGVGQGTTGELFF. CDR3 DNA sequence: TGCGCCAGCAGCGGCGTAGGGCAGGGCACTACCGGGGAGCTGTTTTTT.

This chain uses TRBV29-1 with TRBJ2-3; D unclear. The CDR3 consists of 11 residues. Germline CDR1 and CDR2: SQVTM and ANQGSEA. Trimming left V 3 bases short and J 2 bases short, with 3 bases between. The CDR3 DNA follows: TGCAGCGTTGATCACACAGATACGCAGTATTTT. Amino acid sequence: CSVDHTDTQYF.

The chain carries TRBV27 and TRBJ2-2; 8 bases are shared with TRBD2. This CDR3 comprises 14 residues. The V gene's germline CDR1 is MNHEY and CDR2 SMNVEV (reference sequence). With 10 bases clipped from V and 6 bases from J, the junction kept 10 bases outside the gene matches. CDR3 region: CATQTSVSPGELFF. The CDR3 DNA reads TGTGCCACCCAGACTAGCGTTTCACCCGGGGAGCTGTTTTTT.

The chain recombines TRBV11-2 with TRBJ2-5, with D possibly TRBD2 on 5 matching bases. CDR1 and CDR2 from the germline V gene are SGHAT and FQNNGV. V was shortened by 4 bases and J by 5 bases, with 11 bases between the two germline ends. There are 13 residues in the CDR3. CDR3 sequence reads: CASSYDWEETQYF. CDR3 DNA: TGTGCCAGCAGCTATGACTGGGAGGAGACCCAGTACTTC.